This T cell receptor beta chain was identified during a study of T-cell reconstitution after alpha-beta-depleted transplantation in children. Germline CDR1 reads MDHEN; CDR2 reads SYDVKM. This CDR3 region has 15 residues. The ends lost 6 bases at V and 4 bases at J; junction bases unmatched: 6. For TCRbeta, the library was prepared with unique molecular identifiers. MiXCR was run by TCRdb on the PCR reads, yielding one entry per CDR3 protein. The profile shows approximately 110,000 distinct CDR3 sequences, roughly 24% of them singletons. The chain uses TRBV28 and TRBJ1-5, with 10 nucleotides matching TRBD1. Source: PBMCs, mostly from graft donor cells, taken 180 days after TCRalphabeta/CD19-depleted stem cell transplant. The receptor was derived from a male patient between 2 and 10 years old who had a stem cell transplant for chronic granulomatous disease, so the T cells may come from the graft donor. As DNA, the CDR3 is TGTGCCAGCAGCTTCGGGACAGGGGTTAATCAGCCCCAGCATTTT. Encoded protein: CASSFGTGVNQPQHF. Full variable domain (rest looked up from reference TRBV28 and TRBJ1-5): DVKVTQSSRYLVKRTGEKVFLECVQDMDHENMFWYRQDPGLGLRLIYFSYDVKMKEKGDIPEGYSVSREKKERFSLILESASTNQTSMYLCASSFGTGVNQPQHFGDGTRLSIL.